This note documents a single T cell receptor (beta chain) sequence. This clonotype was picked up a small number of times. This receptor's antigen is unknown. Base qualities are not provided; no much larger clone lies one nucleotide away. Systemically healthy Caucasian individuals from Russia, 35 to 40 in total and aged about 6 to 100 years, were included as donors. Approximately 10 milliliters of peripheral blood were collected from each donor into EDTA-treated Vacutainer tubes. Ficoll-Paque density-gradient centrifugation was used to isolate PBMCs, with at least 7 million per sample. Trizol reagent was used to extract total RNA from the PBMCs, yielding at least 6 micrograms per sample. For every donor, an aliquot of PBMCs went through flow cytometry to measure the percentages of naive CD45RAhigh/CD27high T cells. This entry comes from a study of blood T cells in healthy people across ages (dated by TCRdb to between 2014 and 2017). With respect to the entire study: In model experiments, roughly one uniquely barcoded TCR beta cDNA molecule per two T cells was captured by template switching. Using deep sequencing normalized with unique cDNA molecular identifiers, the study measured how TCR beta repertoire diversity changes with age. The donors were split into four age groups: young (average about 15 years), middle-aged (39), aged (about 56) and long-lived (roughly 80). To avoid experimental bias, donors of different ages were randomly spread across the sequencing lanes. For two donors (one aged 18 to 30 and one aged 80 or older), the study analyzed two additional independent replicas of 1 million unique cDNA reads from the same blood draw. Paper-wide results and their limitations: There was a strong correlation between observed TCR beta diversity and the percentage of naive T cells measured by flow cytometry. Because the CMV infection status of the donors was unknown, age-related changes in expanded clonotypes may potentially have been confounded. As age increased, observed TCR beta diversity per million T cells dropped in a roughly linear way, and a significant reduction was already evident by age 40. Compared with the aged group, the long-lived group had more naive CD4+ T cells, fewer expanded clones and increased TCR diversity, a pattern suggesting age selection. Total diversity estimates from one million sequenced T cells were considered lower bounds and underestimates. Bulk unsorted PBMC profiling prevented conclusive comparison of naive and antigen-experienced compartments.

The library was generated by 5' RACE. The sequencing machine was an Illumina HiSeq 2500. A second PCR of roughly 7 to 11 cycles was performed with a sample-barcoded 5' primer and a J-beta primer mix. A template-switch 5' adaptor carrying 12 random nucleotides introduced a unique molecular identifier onto each TCR beta cDNA molecule. At least 3 million CDR3-containing paired-end reads were obtained from each sample. First-strand cDNA synthesis was performed from all RNA using the Mint cDNA synthesis kit, with priming by a TRBC-specific oligonucleotide. After uracil-DNA glycosylase treatment, a first 18-cycle PCR used universal primers M1SS and BC2_uni_R on all cDNA. Concerning the study's data processing: For normalization, 1 million high-quality reads, each with a distinct molecular identifier, were randomly selected from each sample. Reads sharing molecular identifiers were discarded rather than binned into consensus sequences. MiTCR, set to a Q25 quality threshold and the strictest error-elimination algorithm, was used for CDR3 identification, clonotype clustering and error correction. Lower-bound total TCR beta diversity was estimated with a nonparametric unseen species model using Euler transformation. TCRdb took the public reads, trimmed them with fastp at Q25, ran MiXCR for clone calling and kept in-frame beta chains. Merged by CDR3 protein, the rows form single entries marked with the most common genes and DNA. The V and J calls and clone size come from TCRdb's table, not from the authors' own analysis. For this sample there are over a million distinct CDR3 sequences; 35% to 45% appear just once. 7% to 9% of the sample is taken by the ten largest.

V ends up 6 bases short and J 4 bases short, with an unmatched junction base count of 5. Measured from the cysteine to the phenylalanine, the CDR3 is 13 residues long. Only CDR3 DNA remains: 39 bases, in frame from the first base. CDR1 and CDR2 (SNHLY, FYNNEI) derive from the germline V gene. Sample: blood. This receptor was obtained from a woman aged 18-35 years in good health. The rearranged chain carries TRBV2 and TRBJ1-1; TRBD1 agrees with 7 junctional bases. DNA sequence: TGTGCCAGCAGGCAGGGGGGTGGCACTGAAGCTTTCTTT. The encoded protein is CASRQGGGTEAFF.